The sequence of this TCR beta chain was determined in a study of T cells in Graves' hyperthyroidism and ophthalmopathy. RNA transcripts served as the template for amplifying TCR beta CDR3 regions. During a first-round RT-PCR of the TCR CDR3, the HTBI primer set was used. From the multiplex PCR reads, TCRdb called clonotypes with MiXCR, one entry per CDR3 protein. The sample includes around 350,000 distinct CDR3 sequences, roughly 19% of them seen just once. Comments on this clonotype: As yet, its antigen is unknown.

Study-wide points: Separating ophthalmopathy from stable hyperthyroidism was achieved by a 13 V-J model. Among clonotypes expanded in thyroid above 0.001, most were also found in blood.

Trimming removed 0 bases at V and 4 bases at J, with 9 bases between. The CDR3 runs 13 residues. CDR1 is SQVTM and CDR2 is ANQGSEA in the germline V gene. Aged 18 to 65, the patients had hyperthyroidism that was newly diagnosed and had lasted under 2 months. Criteria for exclusion of patients were uncontrolled infection, other autoimmune disease, pregnancy or lactation. The rearrangement links TRBV29-1 to TRBJ1-2; D unclear. The clonotype originates from a woman younger than 30 with Graves' hyperthyroidism. The sample was blood. CDR3 in DNA: TGCAGCGTTGAAGATGACACCCGCTATGGCTACACCTTC. Protein sequence: CSVEDDTRYGYTF.